These 18 T cell receptor beta chains were sequenced from one sample in a study of cytotoxic CD8 clonotypes in ibrutinib-treated CLL. Libraries were prepared by immunoSEQ multiplex PCR; TCRdb keeps only in-frame clonotypes and omits some of them. The table has some 29,000 clones, roughly 62% seen once; the top ten hold 13% to 15%. The sequencing used PBMCs, collected before ibrutinib treatment. The receptors stem from a human donor with chronic lymphocytic leukemia.

The V gene is TRBV5-4, the J gene TRBJ2-7; 8 nucleotides agree with TRBD1. V gave up 3 bases and J gave up 4 bases; unmatched junction bases: 6. The germline V gene has CDR1 SGHNT and CDR2 YYREEE (reference sequence). The CDR3 spans 14 residues. CDR3 sequence: CASSSTGEGYEQYF. The CDR3 DNA reads as TGTGCCAGCAGCTCGACAGGGGAAGGTTACGAGCAGTACTTC.

This clone was found a few times. The chain uses TRBV18 and TRBJ1-1; D remains unclear. The V gene lost 4 bases and the J gene lost 1 base, with 7 bases spanning the gap. This CDR3 has 13 amino acids. CDR1 KGHSH and CDR2 LQKENI come from the germline V gene. The CDR3 bases are TGTGCCAGCTCACGCACGCAGAACACTGAAGCTTTCTTT. Translation gives CASSRTQNTEAFF.

There are a few counts of this clone. The rearrangement joins TRBV29-1 to TRBJ2-4; either TRBD1 or TRBD2 may supply D (5 bases each). CDR1 and CDR2 (germline): SQVTM, ANQGSEA. The length of the CDR3 is 14 residues. CDR3 sequence reads: CMACDPGQGNIQYF. CDR3 in DNA: TGCATGGCTTGTGATCCGGGGCAGGGAAACATTCAGTACTTC.

This chain uses TRBV19 with TRBJ2-7; D remains unclear. The CDR3 runs 15 residues. CDR1 and CDR2 (germline): LNHDA, SQIVND (reference sequence). Deletions cut 0 bases from V and 1 base from J, with 10 bases between. The CDR3 coding sequence is TGTGCCAGTAGTATAGATCCGGGCAGTTCCTACGAGCAGTACTTC. Translating it yields CASSIDPGSSYEQYF.

This rearrangement joins TRBV5-1 to TRBJ2-4; the match to TRBD2 covers 9 bases. Trimming cost V 2 bases and J 6 bases; bases outside gene matches: 6. Germline V gene sequence: CDR1 SGHRS, CDR2 YFSETQ. The CDR3 extends over 15 amino acids. CDR3 bases: TGCGCCAGCAGCTTAACAGGAGCGGGAGGAAACATTCAGTACTTC. Translation: CASSLTGAGGNIQYF.

This clone has only one observation. This chain connects TRBV7-9 to TRBJ2-3; D ambiguous. Trimming pared 1 base from V and 2 bases from J, leaving 7 bases between. The germline gives CDR1 SEHNR, CDR2 FQNEAQ (reference sequence). The CDR3 is 14 amino acids. CDR3 coding DNA: TGTGCCAGCAGCTTAGTCGGATTCACAGATACGCAGTATTTT. It translates to CASSLVGFTDTQYF.

This rearrangement joins TRBV7-9 to TRBJ2-5; no reliable D call. Germline CDR1 SEHNR, CDR2 FQNEAQ (reference sequence). Trimming cost V 5 bases and J 5 bases, with 6 bases left between them. The CDR3 is made up of 11 amino acids. The CDR3 sequence: CASSNPETQYF. In DNA, the CDR3 is TGTGCCAGCAGCAACCCCGAGACCCAGTACTTC.

This clone showed up just a few times. In nucleotides, the CDR3 is TGCGCCAGCAGCGCCGGGACAGCCCAGGAGACCCAGTACTTC. As protein: CASSAGTAQETQYF. The V gene is TRBV10-1, the J gene TRBJ2-5; 7 bases agree with TRBD1. Germline values: CDR1 WNHNN, CDR2 SYGVQD (reference sequence). This CDR3 region has 14 residues. After removal of 6 bases from V and 5 bases from J, the junction contained 9 bases not matched to a gene.

The chain has TRBV11-2 and TRBJ2-2; 11 positions agree with TRBD2. CDR1 and CDR2 (germline): SGHAT, FQNNGV. This CDR3 has 19 amino acids. J gave up 4 bases and V 4 bases, and 14 bases lay outside the gene matches. CDR3 loop: CASSSEGDSLAGGTGELFF. The CDR3 bases are TGTGCCAGCAGCTCGGAGGGGGATTCCCTAGCGGGAGGCACCGGGGAGCTGTTTTTT. The full variable domain, in which reference TRBV11-2 and TRBJ2-2 provide the parts outside the CDR3, is EAGVAQSPRYKIIEKRQSVAFWCNPISGHATLYWYQQILGQGPKLLIQFQNNGVVDDSQLPKDRFSAERLKGVDSTLKIQPAKLEDSAVYLCASSSEGDSLAGGTGELFFGEGSRLTVL.

The rearrangement uses TRBV27 and TRBJ2-7, with TRBD2 as a possible D gene (6 bases). Germline V CDR1 and CDR2: MNHEY, SMNVEV (reference sequence). V lost 5 bases and J 0 bases, leaving 17 bases between the germline ends. This CDR3 has 16 amino acids. The CDR3 here is CASSATRDSSSYEQYF. The CDR3 DNA follows: TGTGCCAGCAGTGCGACCCGGGACTCCTCCTCCTACGAGCAGTACTTC.

The chain is built from TRBV27 and TRBJ2-1; either TRBD1 or TRBD2 may fit D (5 bases each). The CDR3 has 15 amino acids. With 8 bases removed from V and 0 bases from J, the gap between germline ends came to 14 bases. Germline V gives CDR1 MNHEY, CDR2 SMNVEV (reference sequence). The CDR3 spells CASYGALSSYNEQFF. In nucleotides, the CDR3 is TGTGCCAGCTACGGGGCCCTCAGCTCCTACAATGAGCAGTTCTTC.

This chain uses TRBV9 with TRBJ2-3, with TRBD1 as a possible D gene (5 bases). Trimming removed 2 bases from V and 0 bases from J, with 13 bases in between. This CDR3 is built from 16 residues. The V gene's germline CDR1 is SGDLS and CDR2 YYNGEE. CDR3 DNA: TGTGCCAGCAGCGTCCTGGGGCCGCCTAGCACAGATACGCAGTATTTT. Translation gives CASSVLGPPSTDTQYF.

The gene calls are TRBV6-6 and TRBJ2-3; weak D call: TRBD2 (6 bases). This CDR3 contains 15 residues. V was cut by 1 base and J by 6 bases, with 14 bases left in between. Germline assignment: CDR1 MNHNY and CDR2 SVGAGI (reference sequence). The CDR3 sequence: CASSYFAGTRDTQYF. The DNA for the CDR3 is TGTGCCAGCAGTTACTTCGCGGGGACCCGGGATACGCAGTATTTT.

J is TRBJ1-2 and V is TRBV19; TRBD1 matches at 7 bases. Unmatched junction bases numbered 6, after V lost 5 bases and J lost 0 bases. Germline V gene sequence: CDR1 LNHDA, CDR2 SQIVND (reference sequence). The CDR3 has 15 amino acids. DNA for the CDR3: TGTGCCAGTAGTCTGACAGGGTTTGCTAACTATGGCTACACCTTC. Its protein product is CASSLTGFANYGYTF.

J is TRBJ1-1 and V is TRBV7-6, with D tentatively TRBD1 (5 bases). V dropped 4 bases and J dropped 0 bases, with 18 bases sitting between them. The CDR3 is made up of 17 amino acids. The germline CDR1 and CDR2 sequences are SGHVS and FNYEAQ. CDR3: CASSSDTSRNMNTEAFF. For the CDR3, the DNA is TGTGCCAGCAGCTCGGACACCTCAAGGAACATGAACACTGAAGCTTTCTTT.

The chain joins TRBV2 to TRBJ1-5; TRBD1 might be the D (5 bases). V gave up 6 bases and J gave up 5 bases, with 11 bases separating them. The CDR3 is 13 amino acids. The germline CDR1 and CDR2 sequences are SNHLY and FYNNEI. The CDR3: CASRKEGDQPQHF. CDR3 in DNA: TGTGCCAGCAGGAAAGAAGGGGATCAGCCCCAGCATTTT.

The chain has TRBV4-1 and TRBJ1-5; unclear D gene. The CDR3 loop spans 18 amino acids. The germline V gene has CDR1 MGHRA and CDR2 YSYEKL. The V end was cut by 4 bases, the J end by 0 bases, with 19 bases between. The CDR3 region is CASSLSDLRRYSNQPQHF. The CDR3, as DNA: TGCGCCAGCAGCCTATCAGACTTAAGACGGTATAGCAATCAGCCCCAGCATTTT.

The CDR3 protein is CASSPPGPLTDTQYF. CDR3 nucleotides: TGTGCCAGCAGTCCCCCGGGCCCCCTCACAGATACGCAGTATTTT. The rearrangement links TRBV7-3 to TRBJ2-3; D ambiguous. Germline CDR1 is SGHTA and CDR2 is FQGTGA. V was cut by 6 bases and J by 2 bases, with 15 bases left in between. This CDR3 contains 15 residues.